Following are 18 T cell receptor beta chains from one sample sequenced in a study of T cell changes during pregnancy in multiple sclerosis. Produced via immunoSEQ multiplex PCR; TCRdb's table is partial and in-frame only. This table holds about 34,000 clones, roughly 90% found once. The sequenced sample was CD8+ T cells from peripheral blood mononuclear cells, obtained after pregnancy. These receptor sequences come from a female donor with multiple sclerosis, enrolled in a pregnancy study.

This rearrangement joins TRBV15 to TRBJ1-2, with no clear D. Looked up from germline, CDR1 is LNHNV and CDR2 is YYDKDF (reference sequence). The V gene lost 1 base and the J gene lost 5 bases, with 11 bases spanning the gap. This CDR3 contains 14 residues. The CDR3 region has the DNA TGTGCCACCAGCAGAGCGGGTGCAACATATGGCTACACCTTC. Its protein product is CATSRAGATYGYTF.

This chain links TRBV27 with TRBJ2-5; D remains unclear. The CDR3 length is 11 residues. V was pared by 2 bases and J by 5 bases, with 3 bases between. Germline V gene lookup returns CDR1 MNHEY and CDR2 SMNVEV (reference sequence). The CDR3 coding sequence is TGTGCCAGCAGTTTAGGCGAGACCCAGTACTTC. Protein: CASSLGETQYF.

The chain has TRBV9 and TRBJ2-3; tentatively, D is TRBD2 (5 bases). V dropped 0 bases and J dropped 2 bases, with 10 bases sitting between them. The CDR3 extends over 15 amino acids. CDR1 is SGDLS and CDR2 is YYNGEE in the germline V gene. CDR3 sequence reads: CASSVGGFNTDTQYF. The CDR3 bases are TGTGCCAGCAGCGTAGGCGGGTTTAACACAGATACGCAGTATTTT. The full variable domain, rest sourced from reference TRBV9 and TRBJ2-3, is DSGVTQTPKHLITATGQRVTLRCSPRSGDLSVYWYQQSLDQGLQFLIQYYNGEERAKGNILERFSAQQFPDLHSELNLSSLELGDSALYFCASSVGGFNTDTQYFGPGTRLTVL.

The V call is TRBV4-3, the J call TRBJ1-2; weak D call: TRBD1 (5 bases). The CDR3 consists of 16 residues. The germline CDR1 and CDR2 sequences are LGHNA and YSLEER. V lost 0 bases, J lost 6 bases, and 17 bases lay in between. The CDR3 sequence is CASSQDLVGGGDGYTF. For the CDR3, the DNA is TGCGCCAGCAGCCAAGACCTTGTGGGGGGAGGAGATGGCTACACCTTC.

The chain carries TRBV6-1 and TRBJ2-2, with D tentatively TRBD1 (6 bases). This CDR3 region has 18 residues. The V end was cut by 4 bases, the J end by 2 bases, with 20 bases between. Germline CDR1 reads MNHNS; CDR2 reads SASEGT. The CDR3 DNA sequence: TGTGCCAGCAGTGTTATCGGGTATTACAGGGAAAACACCGGGGAGCTGTTTTTT. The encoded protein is CASSVIGYYRENTGELFF.

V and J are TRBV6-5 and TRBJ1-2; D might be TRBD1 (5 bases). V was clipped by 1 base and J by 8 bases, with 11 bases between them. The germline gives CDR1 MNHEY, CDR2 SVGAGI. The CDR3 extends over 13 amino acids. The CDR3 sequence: CASSYWGGDGYTF. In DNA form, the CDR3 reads TGTGCCAGCAGTTACTGGGGGGGAGACGGCTACACCTTC.

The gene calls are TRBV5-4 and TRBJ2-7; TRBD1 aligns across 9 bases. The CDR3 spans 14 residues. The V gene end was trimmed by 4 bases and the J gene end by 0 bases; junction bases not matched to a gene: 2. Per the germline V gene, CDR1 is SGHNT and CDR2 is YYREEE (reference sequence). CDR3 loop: CASSDRGVSYEQYF. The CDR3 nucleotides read TGTGCCAGCAGCGACAGGGGGGTCTCCTACGAGCAGTACTTC.

The DNA for the CDR3 is TGTGCCAGCAGTGAACTAGCGGGGGACAAAGAGACCCAGTACTTC. It codes for CASSELAGDKETQYF. This chain links TRBV6-4 with TRBJ2-5, with 11 bases lining up with TRBD2. CDR1 and CDR2 (germline): MRHNA, SNTAGT. The CDR3 is made up of 15 amino acids. The J segment lost 3 bases and the V segment lost 3 bases, leaving 3 bases of the junction unmatched.

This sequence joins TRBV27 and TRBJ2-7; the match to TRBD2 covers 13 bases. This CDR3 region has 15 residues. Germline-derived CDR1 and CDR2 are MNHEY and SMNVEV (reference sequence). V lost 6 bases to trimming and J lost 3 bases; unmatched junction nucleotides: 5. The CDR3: CASRPGLAGDYEQYF. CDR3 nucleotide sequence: TGTGCCAGCAGGCCTGGACTAGCGGGGGACTACGAGCAGTACTTC.

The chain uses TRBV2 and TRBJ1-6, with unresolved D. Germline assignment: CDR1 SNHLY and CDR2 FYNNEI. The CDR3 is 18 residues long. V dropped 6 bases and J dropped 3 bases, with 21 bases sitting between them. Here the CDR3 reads CASRTDKRNPNYNSPLHF. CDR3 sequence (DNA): TGTGCCAGCAGAACAGACAAAAGAAACCCAAACTATAATTCACCCCTCCACTTT.

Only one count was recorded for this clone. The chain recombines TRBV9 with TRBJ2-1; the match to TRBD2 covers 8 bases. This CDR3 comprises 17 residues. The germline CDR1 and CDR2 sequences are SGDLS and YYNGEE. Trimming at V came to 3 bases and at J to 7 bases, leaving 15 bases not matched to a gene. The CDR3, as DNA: TGTGCCAGCAGCGGGGGGAGCAGCGGGGGCAGGTCGAATGAGCAGTTCTTC. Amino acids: CASSGGSSGGRSNEQFF.

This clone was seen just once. The CDR3 region has the DNA TGTGCCAGTAGTATTCCTAGGGAGACCCAGTACTTC. Translating gives CASSIPRETQYF. The chain links TRBV19 to TRBJ2-5, with no clear D. Germline CDR1 reads LNHDA; CDR2 reads SQIVND (reference sequence). The ends were cut back, 3 bases at V and 5 bases at J, with 7 bases in the middle. There are 12 residues in the CDR3.

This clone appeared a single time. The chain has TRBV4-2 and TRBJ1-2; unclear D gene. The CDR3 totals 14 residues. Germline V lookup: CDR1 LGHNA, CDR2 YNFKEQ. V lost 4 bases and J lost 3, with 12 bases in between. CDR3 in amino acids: CASSPPQADYGYTF. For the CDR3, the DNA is TGTGCCAGCAGCCCCCCCCAGGCTGACTATGGCTACACCTTC.

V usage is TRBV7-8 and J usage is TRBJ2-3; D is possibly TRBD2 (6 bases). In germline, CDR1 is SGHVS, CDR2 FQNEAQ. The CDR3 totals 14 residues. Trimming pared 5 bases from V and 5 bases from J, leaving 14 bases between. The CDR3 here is CASSTGTHIDTQYF. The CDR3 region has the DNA TGTGCCAGCAGCACCGGGACTCATATAGATACGCAGTATTTT.

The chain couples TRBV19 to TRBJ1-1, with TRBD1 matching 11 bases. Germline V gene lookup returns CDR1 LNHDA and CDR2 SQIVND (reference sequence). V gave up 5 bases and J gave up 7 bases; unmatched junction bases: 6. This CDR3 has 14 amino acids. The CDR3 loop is CASSHGQGAGEAFF. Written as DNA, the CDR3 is TGTGCCAGTAGTCATGGACAGGGGGCCGGTGAAGCTTTCTTT.

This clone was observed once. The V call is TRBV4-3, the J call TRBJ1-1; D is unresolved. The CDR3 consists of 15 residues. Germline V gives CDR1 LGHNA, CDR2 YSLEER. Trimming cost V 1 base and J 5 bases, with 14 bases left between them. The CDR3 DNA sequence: TGCGCCAGCAGCCAAGGCGACATACTTGATACTGAAGCTTTCTTT. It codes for CASSQGDILDTEAFF.

Here the CDR3 reads CASTSDIDTEAFF. In DNA form, the CDR3 reads TGTGCCAGTACCTCGGACATCGACACTGAAGCTTTCTTT. The chain carries TRBV19 and TRBJ1-1, with D perhaps matching TRBD1 (5 bases). The CDR3 is made up of 13 amino acids. Germline CDR1 reads LNHDA; CDR2 reads SQIVND (reference sequence). Trimming removed 7 bases at V and 3 bases at J, with 12 bases between. Full variable domain (missing parts from reference TRBV19 and TRBJ1-1): DGGITQSPKYLFRKEGQNVTLSCEQNLNHDAMYWYRQDPGQGLRLIYYSQIVNDFQKGDIAEGYSVSREKKESFPLTVTSAQKNPTAFYLCASTSDIDTEAFFGQGTRLTVV.

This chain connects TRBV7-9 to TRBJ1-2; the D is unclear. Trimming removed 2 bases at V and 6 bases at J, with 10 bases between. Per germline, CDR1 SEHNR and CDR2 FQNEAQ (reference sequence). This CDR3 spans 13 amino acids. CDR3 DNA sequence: TGTGCCAGCAGCTTAATTCTTCCAGATGGCTACACCTTC. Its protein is CASSLILPDGYTF. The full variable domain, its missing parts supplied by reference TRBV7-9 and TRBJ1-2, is DTGVSQNPRHKITKRGQNVTFRCDPISEHNRLYWYRQTLGQGPEFLTYFQNEAQLEKSRLLSDRFSAERPKGSFSTLEIQRTEQGDSAMYLCASSLILPDGYTFGSGTRLTVV.